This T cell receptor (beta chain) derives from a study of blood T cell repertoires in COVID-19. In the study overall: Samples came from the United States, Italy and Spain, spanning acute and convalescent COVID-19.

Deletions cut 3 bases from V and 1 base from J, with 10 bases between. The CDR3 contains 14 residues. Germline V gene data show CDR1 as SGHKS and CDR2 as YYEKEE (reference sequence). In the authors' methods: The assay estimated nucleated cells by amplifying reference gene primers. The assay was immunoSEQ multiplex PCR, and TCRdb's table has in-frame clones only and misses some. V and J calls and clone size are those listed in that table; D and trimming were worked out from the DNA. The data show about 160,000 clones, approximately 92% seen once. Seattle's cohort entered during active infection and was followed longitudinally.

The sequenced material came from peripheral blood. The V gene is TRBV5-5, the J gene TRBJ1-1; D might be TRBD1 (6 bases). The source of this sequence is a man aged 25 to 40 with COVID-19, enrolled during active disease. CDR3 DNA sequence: TGTGCCAGCAGCTGGGGGGGCGCGAACACTGAAGCTTTCTTT. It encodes CASSWGGANTEAFF.